This record concerns one T cell receptor (beta chain) sequence. What it recognizes is unknown. Germline CDR1 reads SNHLY; CDR2 reads FYNNEI. CDR3 length equals 14 residues. Trimming removed 9 bases from V and 0 bases from J; junction bases left unmatched: 4. These data belong to a study of T cell responses to AZD1222 COVID-19 vaccine. Whole-study context: Samples with a second dose at about 4 or about 12 weeks were pooled together.

General study points: At baseline, seropositivity was found in only a handful of AZD1222 recipients. Clonal diversity was possibly underestimated; the donors were predominantly white British and more often female. Unmutated variant regions reportedly attract nearly half of all spike-specific TCRs.

The protocol was immunoSEQ multiplex PCR, while the TCRdb copy is restricted to in-frame clones and leaves out a portion. The sample shows fewer than 150,000 clones, around 88% of them seen only once. The sample in question was peripheral blood, obtained on day 0 of AZD1222 vaccination. The J gene is TRBJ1-1, the V gene TRBV2, with TRBD1 matching over 10 bases. The clonotype comes from an adult in good health. The CDR3 region has the DNA TGTGCCAGTCGACAGGGGGCGATGAACACTGAAGCTTTCTTT. Its protein product is CASRQGAMNTEAFF.